The next 21 T cell receptor beta chains were all read from a single sample in a study of CXCR3-negative and CXCR3-positive naive CD8 T cells. The libraries of TRB cDNA were constructed through 5' RACE using UMI labels. TCRdb re-called the 5' RACE reads; every CDR3 protein appears as one record, without DNA. The sample holds over 45,000 distinct CDR3 sequences. Sequencing was done on a sample of memory CD8+ T cells from blood. The receptors were gathered from a human donor in good health. Some clones in this sample may be carry-over from other donors' samples.

V and J are TRBV4-1 and TRBJ2-2; TCRdb designates TRBD2, a call that cannot be tested without DNA. CDR1 is MGHRA and CDR2 is YSYEKL in the germline V gene. This CDR3 is 16 amino acids long. CDR3 in amino acids: CASSQDLAGGTGELFF.

This CDR3 reads CASSLPQGYEQYF. The V and J genes are TRBV13 and TRBJ2-7; TCRdb reports TRBD1, a call that lacks DNA to check it against. This CDR3 spans 13 amino acids. Germline-derived CDR1 and CDR2 are PRHDT and FYEKMQ (reference sequence).

The gene calls are TRBV25-1 and TRBJ2-7; the TCRdb call, TRBD1, lacks DNA for checking. Germline V gene sequence: CDR1 MGHDK, CDR2 SYGVNS. The CDR3 contains 14 residues. The CDR3 sequence is CASSRDRGSYEQYF.

V gene TRBV6-5 combines with J gene TRBJ2-5; TCRdb designates TRBD2, a call that cannot be tested without DNA. The CDR3 spans 14 residues. Germline CDR1 is MNHEY and CDR2 is SVGAGI. This CDR3 is CASSYSGSQETQYF.

This rearrangement joins TRBV7-2 to TRBJ2-5; TCRdb indicates TRBD2, and absent DNA this call remains unverified. CDR1 is SGHTA and CDR2 is FQGNSA in the germline V gene. The CDR3 covers 14 residues. CDR3: CASSPTSGGGTQYF.

This chain uses TRBV11-3 with TRBJ2-2; TCRdb returns TRBD1, unconfirmable since there is no DNA. Germline V lookup: CDR1 SGHNT, CDR2 YENEEA. The CDR3 totals 15 residues. CDR3: CASSSEQGFAGELFF.

The chain links TRBV28 to TRBJ1-1. The germline gives CDR1 MDHEN, CDR2 SYDVKM. This CDR3 spans 15 amino acids. CDR3 sequence reads: CASSWDARGNTEAFF.

V is TRBV6-5 and J is TRBJ2-1; checking the TCRdb D call of TRBD2 is not possible without DNA. The germline CDR1 and CDR2 sequences are MNHEY and SVGAGI. The CDR3 has 15 amino acids. The CDR3 is CASSFLARPPNEQFF.

V and J are TRBV4-1 and TRBJ2-1. The CDR3 loop spans 13 amino acids. Germline V gene lookup returns CDR1 MGHRA and CDR2 YSYEKL. CDR3 amino acids: CASSQAMYNEQFF.

The CDR3: CASSFLDRVAEAFF. The chain recombines TRBV7-3 with TRBJ1-1; TCRdb picks TRBD1, but there is no DNA to check that call. This CDR3 is 14 amino acids long. CDR1 is SGHTA, CDR2 FQGTGA, per germline.

The chain joins TRBV28 to TRBJ2-1. The CDR3 has 12 residues. CDR1 and CDR2 (germline): MDHEN, SYDVKM. CDR3 residues: CASSLKAFEQFF. Full variable domain (missing parts from reference TRBV28 and TRBJ2-1): DVKVTQSSRYLVKRTGEKVFLECVQDMDHENMFWYRQDPGLGLRLIYFSYDVKMKEKGDIPEGYSVSREKKERFSLILESASTNQTSMYLCASSLKAFEQFFGPGTRLTVL.

The CDR3: CASSLWGSYNEQFF. The chain combines TRBV4-1 with TRBJ2-1; TCRdb designates TRBD1, a call that cannot be tested without DNA. Germline CDR1 MGHRA, CDR2 YSYEKL. This CDR3 region has 14 residues.

The J gene is TRBJ2-7, the V gene TRBV9; no DNA is available, so the TRBD2 call from TCRdb remains unchecked. Germline-derived CDR1 and CDR2 are SGDLS and YYNGEE. The length of the CDR3 is 14 residues. The CDR3 is CASSSLSEPYEQYF.

The gene calls are TRBV10-3 and TRBJ1-2; the TRBD1 assignment by TCRdb is unverifiable without DNA. The CDR3 length is 13 residues. From germline, CDR1 is ENHRY and CDR2 SYGVKD. This CDR3 reads CAISENRAYGYTF.

This CDR3 reads CASSLSADLTVTGELFF. The rearrangement uses TRBV11-2 and TRBJ2-2. The germline gives CDR1 SGHAT, CDR2 FQNNGV. The CDR3 length is 17 residues.

The CDR3 region is CSASDELAGGLSYNEQFF. The chain uses TRBV20-1 and TRBJ2-1; TCRdb designates TRBD2, a call that cannot be tested without DNA. This CDR3 spans 18 amino acids. Germline CDR1 DFQATT, CDR2 SNEGSKA (reference sequence).

The gene calls are TRBV15 and TRBJ1-5. The germline V gene encodes CDR1 LNHNV and CDR2 YYDKDF (reference sequence). This CDR3 has 15 residues. CDR3 region: CATSGGGDNNQPQHF.

This rearrangement joins TRBV20-1 to TRBJ1-1; TCRdb selects TRBD1, and the lack of DNA leaves this call unchecked. The CDR3 runs to 17 residues. Germline V gene sequence: CDR1 DFQATT, CDR2 SNEGSKA (reference sequence). CDR3 protein: CSARGYDGASVNTEAFF.

The rearrangement uses TRBV3-1 and TRBJ2-4. Germline CDR1 LGHDT, CDR2 YNNKEL (reference sequence). The CDR3 consists of 15 residues. CDR3 region: CASSPTGSVVNIQYF.

The gene calls are TRBV28 and TRBJ2-7. This CDR3 has 13 residues. The germline V gene encodes CDR1 MDHEN and CDR2 SYDVKM. This CDR3 is CASSLGYSYEQYF.

The V and J genes are TRBV29-1 and TRBJ2-7; the TRBD1 assignment by TCRdb is unverifiable without DNA. CDR1 is SQVTM, CDR2 ANQGSEA, per germline. CDR3 size: 13 residues. This chain's CDR3 is CSVEQGYLYGQYF.